These 17 T cell receptor beta chains were all obtained from the same sample, sequenced in a study of shared clonotypes between healthy human individuals. Generated by immunoSEQ multiplex PCR, the TCRdb table keeps only in-frame clones and is missing some. The data show about 480,000 clones, with about three quarters seen just once and about an eighth held by the top ten. Sequencing was performed on PBMCs. These receptors came from a middle-aged woman in good health. Some clones in this sample may be carry-over from other donors' samples.

The V call is TRBV21-1, the J call TRBJ2-6; TRBD1 was called by the table and not checked on the DNA. TRBV21-1 is classified as a pseudogene. This CDR3 contains 15 residues. CDR3 bases: TGTGCCAGCAGCAATCGGACATCTGGGGCCAACGTCCTGACTTTC. Translated, it gives CASSNRTSGANVLTF.

The V and J genes are TRBV10-3 and TRBJ2-1; D remains unclear. Deletions cut 2 bases from V and 10 bases from J, with 12 bases between. The germline V gene encodes CDR1 ENHRY and CDR2 SYGVKD. The CDR3 loop spans 13 amino acids. The DNA for the CDR3 is TGTGCCATCAGTGAGGGGCTCCCTTCGGAGCAGTTCTTC. The encoded protein is CAISEGLPSEQFF.

J is TRBJ2-7 and V is TRBV28; tentatively, D is TRBD2 (6 bases). The V end was cut by 10 bases, the J end by 5 bases, with 15 bases between. This CDR3 is 12 amino acids long. CDR1 is MDHEN and CDR2 is SYDVKM in the germline V gene. The CDR3 loop is CAIGGDGNEQYF. CDR3 coding DNA: TGTGCCATAGGAGGGGACGGTAACGAGCAGTACTTC.

The V gene is TRBV4-1, the J gene TRBJ1-4; possibly TRBD1 for D (6 bases). Trimming removed 3 bases from V and 8 bases from J, with 19 bases in between. The V gene's germline CDR1 is MGHRA and CDR2 YSYEKL. The CDR3 sequence is 16 residues long. CDR3 loop: CASSQSRDIRGEKLFF. CDR3 nucleotide sequence: TGCGCCAGCAGCCAGTCCCGGGACATTCGGGGGGAAAAACTGTTTTTT.

The rearrangement uses TRBV28 and TRBJ2-1; 8 bases fit TRBD2. The ends lost 3 bases at V and 0 bases at J; junction bases unmatched: 4. This CDR3 contains 16 residues. Germline CDR1 MDHEN, CDR2 SYDVKM. CDR3 loop: CASSFLSGSSYNEQFF. CDR3 DNA: TGTGCCAGCAGTTTCCTCAGCGGGAGCTCCTACAATGAGCAGTTCTTC.

This clone was observed a single time. CDR3 nucleotides: TGTGCCCGAGGGCTTGCGGGAGAGGGCAATGAGCAGTTCTTC. The encoded protein is CARGLAGEGNEQFF. The chain uses TRBV30 and TRBJ2-1, with 7 bases aligning to TRBD2. CDR1 is GTSNPN, CDR2 SVGIG, per germline (reference sequence). This CDR3 comprises 14 residues. With V trimmed by 8 bases and J by 6 bases, 13 bases remained unmatched.

This chain connects TRBV28 to TRBJ1-1; possible D gene TRBD1, 6 bases. Germline assignment: CDR1 MDHEN and CDR2 SYDVKM. The CDR3 consists of 15 residues. V was clipped by 6 bases and J by 1 base, with 15 bases between them. Written as DNA, the CDR3 is TGTGCCAGCAGACCGCCCAGGGGACCGAACACTGAAGCTTTCTTT. It codes for CASRPPRGPNTEAFF.

V gene TRBV6-1 combines with J gene TRBJ1-5; no clear D. V was clipped by 9 bases and J by 1 base, with 7 bases between them. The CDR3 spans 12 residues. Germline loops: CDR1 MNHNS, CDR2 SASEGT. The CDR3 loop is CASESSNQPQHF. The CDR3 nucleotides read TGTGCCAGTGAGTCCAGCAATCAGCCCCAGCATTTT.

The chain couples TRBV9 to TRBJ2-7, with TRBD1 identical over 10 bases. The CDR3 is 14 residues long. The V gene end was trimmed by 4 bases and the J gene end by 1 base; junction bases not matched to a gene: 2. From germline, CDR1 is SGDLS and CDR2 YYNGEE. The CDR3 DNA is TGTGCCAGCAGCTGGGGACAGGGGTCCTACGAGCAGTACTTC. This translates into CASSWGQGSYEQYF.

This clone was seen once. The rearrangement links TRBV4-1 to TRBJ2-1; D is unresolved. This CDR3 has 16 residues. The V end lost 4 bases, the J end lost 0 bases, and 13 bases lay between the germline ends. From germline, CDR1 is MGHRA and CDR2 YSYEKL. The CDR3 spells CASSLRRPSSYNEQFF. The CDR3 nucleotides are TGCGCCAGCAGCCTTAGAAGGCCTAGCTCCTACAATGAGCAGTTCTTC.

The J gene is TRBJ1-2, the V gene TRBV11-2; D remains unclear. The CDR3 spans 13 residues. Deletions cut 0 bases from V and 4 bases from J, with 6 bases between. Germline CDR1 and CDR2: SGHAT and FQNNGV. The CDR3 region is CASSLEEIYGYTF. CDR3 DNA sequence: TGTGCCAGCAGCTTAGAGGAGATCTATGGCTACACCTTC.

This clone was seen only a few times. CDR3 loop: CASSPGGIYGYTF. In DNA form, the CDR3 reads TGTGCCAGCTCCCCCGGGGGCATCTATGGCTACACCTTC. V usage is TRBV28 and J usage is TRBJ1-2, with a tentative D call TRBD1 (6 bases). In germline, CDR1 is MDHEN, CDR2 SYDVKM. The CDR3 extends over 13 amino acids. With 8 bases removed from V and 4 bases from J, the gap between germline ends came to 14 bases.

The J gene is TRBJ2-2, the V gene TRBV28; a weak D match, TRBD1 (6 bases). The germline CDR1 and CDR2 sequences are MDHEN and SYDVKM. The CDR3 extends over 15 amino acids. The V end was cut by 6 bases, the J end by 4 bases, with 15 bases between. The CDR3, as DNA: TGTGCCAGCAGCACTAACAGGGTAATCACCGGGGAGCTGTTTTTT. It is translated as CASSTNRVITGELFF. Filled out from reference TRBV28 and TRBJ2-2, the complete variable domain reads DVKVTQSSRYLVKRTGEKVFLECVQDMDHENMFWYRQDPGLGLRLIYFSYDVKMKEKGDIPEGYSVSREKKERFSLILESASTNQTSMYLCASSTNRVITGELFFGEGSRLTVL.

The chain combines TRBV5-1 with TRBJ1-3, with D perhaps matching TRBD1 (5 bases). Germline CDR1 and CDR2: SGHRS and YFSETQ. CDR3 length: 16 amino acids. The V end lost 4 bases, the J end lost 0 bases, and 14 bases lay between the germline ends. CDR3 sequence (DNA): TGCGCCAGCAGCCCATCCACAGGCCGCTCTGGAAACACCATATATTTT. Encoded protein: CASSPSTGRSGNTIYF. Using reference TRBV5-1 and TRBJ1-3 for the parts outside the CDR3, the full variable domain is KAGVTQTPRYLIKTRGQQVTLSCSPISGHRSVSWYQQTPGQGLQFLFEYFSETQRNKGNFPGRFSGRQFSNSRSEMNVSTLELGDSALYLCASSPSTGRSGNTIYFGEGSWLTVV.

This clone was counted only a few times. V is TRBV11-2 and J is TRBJ2-3, with D possibly matching TRBD2 (5 bases). V gave up 8 bases and J gave up 4 bases, with 22 bases separating them. In germline, CDR1 is SGHAT, CDR2 FQNNGV. The CDR3 has 16 residues. CDR3 coding DNA: TGTGCCAGCGCCTTGGGTGGCGCGATGGGAGCAGATACGCAGTATTTT. Encoded protein: CASALGGAMGADTQYF.

This chain links TRBV7-9 with TRBJ2-1, with TRBD2 matching 7 bases. This CDR3 spans 14 amino acids. Germline V gene sequence: CDR1 SEHNR, CDR2 FQNEAQ (reference sequence). Trimming at V came to 5 bases and at J to 6 bases, leaving 7 bases not matched to a gene. The CDR3 protein is CASSDGLVGNEQFF. CDR3 coding DNA: TGTGCCAGCAGCGATGGACTAGTTGGCAATGAGCAGTTCTTC.

The chain recombines TRBV7-9 with TRBJ2-3; D possibly corresponds to TRBD2 (5 bases). This CDR3 has 15 residues. The ends were cut back, 3 bases at V and 1 base at J, with 11 bases in the middle. Germline V gene lookup returns CDR1 SEHNR and CDR2 FQNEAQ (reference sequence). Here the CDR3 reads CASSFEGMGTDTQYF. For the CDR3, the DNA is TGTGCCAGCAGCTTTGAGGGAATGGGCACAGATACGCAGTATTTT.